The 6 T cell receptor beta chains reported below all come from one sample, sequenced in a study of somatic mutations in cytotoxic T cells in rheumatoid arthritis (dated by TCRdb to the late 2010s). Library preparation was by the immunoSEQ multiplex PCR assay. The immuneACCESS repertoire file appears here via TCRdb, limited to in-frame rearrangements. These files lack a portion of the clones; in checked studies, under half of the deficit traces to unresolved V genes, and the cause of the others is not known. The sample has 20,000 or so clones on record, around 80% of them singletons. The top ten constitute around 8.9% of the sample. Specimen: CD8+ T cells sorted from blood. These receptor sequences come from an adult with rheumatoid arthritis.

This clone has a handful of counts. The genes are TRBV19 and TRBJ2-7, with 7 bases that match TRBD1. Germline V CDR1 and CDR2: LNHDA, SQIVND (reference sequence). The CDR3 runs 14 residues. Trimming at V came to 5 bases and at J to 5 bases, leaving 9 bases not matched to a gene. For the CDR3, the DNA is TGTGCCAGTAGTGGTGACAGGGTGAAGGACGAGCAGTACTTC. This sequence encodes CASSGDRVKDEQYF. Combining the CDR3 with reference TRBV19 and TRBJ2-7 gives the whole variable domain DGGITQSPKYLFRKEGQNVTLSCEQNLNHDAMYWYRQDPGQGLRLIYYSQIVNDFQKGDIAEGYSVSREKKESFPLTVTSAQKNPTAFYLCASSGDRVKDEQYFGPGTRLTVT.

This chain joins TRBV7-8 and TRBJ1-4; perhaps TRBD1 as D (5 bases). The CDR3 runs 15 residues. Trimming pared 5 bases from V and 2 bases from J, leaving 12 bases between. Germline V CDR1 and CDR2: SGHVS, FQNEAQ. CDR3 amino acids: CASSQGDGTNEKLFF. DNA of the CDR3: TGTGCCAGCAGCCAGGGAGATGGTACTAATGAAAAACTGTTTTTT.

This chain connects TRBV13 to TRBJ2-2; 9 nucleotides line up with TRBD1. The length of the CDR3 is 18 residues. Germline V gene data show CDR1 as PRHDT and CDR2 as FYEKMQ (reference sequence). The trim removed 4 bases at V and 1 base at J, leaving 10 bases unmatched. This chain's CDR3 is CASSWGTVDRGNTGELFF. The DNA of the CDR3 is TGTGCCAGCAGCTGGGGTACCGTGGACAGGGGGAACACCGGGGAGCTGTTTTTT.

V gene TRBV14 combines with J gene TRBJ2-1; TRBD2 agrees at 12 bases. The V and J ends lost 5 bases and 8 bases, in that order; junction bases with no gene match: 13. Looked up from germline, CDR1 is SGHDN and CDR2 is FVKESK. The CDR3 runs to 17 residues. The chain's CDR3 is CASSKGLAGHPIHEQFF. Written as DNA, the CDR3 is TGTGCCAGCAGCAAAGGACTAGCGGGACACCCCATCCATGAGCAGTTCTTC.

This clone appeared once. The chain carries TRBV5-1 and TRBJ2-1; TRBD2 agrees at 7 bases. The ends lost 4 bases at V and 2 bases at J; junction bases unmatched: 6. Germline loops: CDR1 SGHRS, CDR2 YFSETQ. This CDR3 contains 15 residues. This CDR3 is CASSTSGTTYNEQFF. Here the CDR3 DNA reads TGCGCCAGCAGCACCAGCGGGACCACCTACAATGAGCAGTTCTTC.

The rearrangement uses TRBV15 and TRBJ2-2; D uncertain. The V end was cut by 0 bases, the J end by 1 base, with 6 bases between. The CDR3 spans 15 residues. Germline CDR1 is LNHNV and CDR2 is YYDKDF (reference sequence). The CDR3 reads CATSRDPQNTGELFF. CDR3 DNA sequence: TGTGCCACCAGCAGAGATCCACAGAACACCGGGGAGCTGTTTTTT.